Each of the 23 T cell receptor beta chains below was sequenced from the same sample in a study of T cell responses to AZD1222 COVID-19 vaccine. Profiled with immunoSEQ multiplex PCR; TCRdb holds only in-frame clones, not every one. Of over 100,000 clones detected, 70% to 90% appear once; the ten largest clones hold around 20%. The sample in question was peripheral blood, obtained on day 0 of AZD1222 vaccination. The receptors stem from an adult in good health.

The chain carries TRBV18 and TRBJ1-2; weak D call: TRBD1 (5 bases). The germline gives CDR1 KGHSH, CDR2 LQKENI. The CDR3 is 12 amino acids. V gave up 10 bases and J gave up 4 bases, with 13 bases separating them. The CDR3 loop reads CATGQDLYGYTF. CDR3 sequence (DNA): TGTGCCACGGGGCAGGACCTCTATGGCTACACCTTC.

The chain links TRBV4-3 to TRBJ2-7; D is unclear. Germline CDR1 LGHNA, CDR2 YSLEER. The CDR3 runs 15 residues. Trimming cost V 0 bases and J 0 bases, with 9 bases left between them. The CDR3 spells CASSQDLAASYEQYF. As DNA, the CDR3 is TGCGCCAGCAGCCAAGATTTGGCAGCCTCCTACGAGCAGTACTTC.

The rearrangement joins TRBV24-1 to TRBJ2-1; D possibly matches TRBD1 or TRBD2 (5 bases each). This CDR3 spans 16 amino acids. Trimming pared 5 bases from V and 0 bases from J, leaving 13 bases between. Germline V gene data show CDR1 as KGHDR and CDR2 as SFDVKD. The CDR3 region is CATSVRGPSSYNEQFF. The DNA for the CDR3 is TGTGCCACCAGTGTGAGGGGACCTAGCTCCTACAATGAGCAGTTCTTC.

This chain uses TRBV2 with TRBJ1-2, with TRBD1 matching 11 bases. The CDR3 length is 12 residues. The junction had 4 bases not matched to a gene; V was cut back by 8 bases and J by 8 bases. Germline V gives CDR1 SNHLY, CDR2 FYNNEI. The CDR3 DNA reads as TGTGCCAGCCACCGGGACAGGGGGGGCTACACCTTC. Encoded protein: CASHRDRGGYTF.

The CDR3, as DNA: TGCGCCAGCAGCTTGGATGGGGGTTTCGGCACAGATACGCAGTATTTT. Amino acid sequence: CASSLDGGFGTDTQYF. V and J are TRBV5-1 and TRBJ2-3, with D perhaps matching TRBD1 or TRBD2 (5 bases each). The CDR3 runs 16 residues. V lost 0 bases and J lost 1, with 12 bases in between. Germline values: CDR1 SGHRS, CDR2 YFSETQ.

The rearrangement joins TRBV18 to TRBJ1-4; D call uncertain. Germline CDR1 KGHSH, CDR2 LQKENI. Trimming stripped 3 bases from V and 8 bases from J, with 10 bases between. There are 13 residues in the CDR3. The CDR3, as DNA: TGTGCCAGCTCACCGAGGCCCTGGGAAAAACTGTTTTTT. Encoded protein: CASSPRPWEKLFF.

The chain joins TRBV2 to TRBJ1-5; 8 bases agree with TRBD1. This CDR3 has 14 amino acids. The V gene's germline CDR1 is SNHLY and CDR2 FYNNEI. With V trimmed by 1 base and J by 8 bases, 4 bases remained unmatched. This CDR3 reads CASSEGQGRKPQHF. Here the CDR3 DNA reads TGTGCCAGCAGTGAAGGACAGGGGCGAAAGCCCCAGCATTTT. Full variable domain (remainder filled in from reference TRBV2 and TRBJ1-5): EPEVTQTPSHQVTQMGQEVILRCVPISNHLYFYWYRQILGQKVEFLVSFYNNEISEKSEIFDDQFSVERPDGSNFTLKIRSTKLEDSAMYFCASSEGQGRKPQHFGDGTRLSIL.

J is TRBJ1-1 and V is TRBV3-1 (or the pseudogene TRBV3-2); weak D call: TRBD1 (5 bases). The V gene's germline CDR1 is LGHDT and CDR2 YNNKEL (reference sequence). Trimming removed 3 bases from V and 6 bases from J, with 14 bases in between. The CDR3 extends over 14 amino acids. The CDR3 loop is CASSHTGWGPEAFF. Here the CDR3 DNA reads TGTGCCAGCAGCCACACGGGGTGGGGCCCTGAAGCTTTCTTT.

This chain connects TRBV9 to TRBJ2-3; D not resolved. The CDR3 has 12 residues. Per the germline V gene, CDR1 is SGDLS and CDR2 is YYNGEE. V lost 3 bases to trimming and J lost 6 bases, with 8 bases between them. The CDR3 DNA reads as TGTGCCAGCAGCGCGACTTGGGATACGCAGTATTTT. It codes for CASSATWDTQYF.

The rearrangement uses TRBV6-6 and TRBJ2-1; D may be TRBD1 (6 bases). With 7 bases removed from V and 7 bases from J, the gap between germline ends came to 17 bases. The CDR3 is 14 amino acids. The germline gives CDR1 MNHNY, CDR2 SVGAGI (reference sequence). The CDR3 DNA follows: TGTGCCAGCATCGCAGGGGCTATGGGTAATGAGCAGTTCTTC. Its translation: CASIAGAMGNEQFF.

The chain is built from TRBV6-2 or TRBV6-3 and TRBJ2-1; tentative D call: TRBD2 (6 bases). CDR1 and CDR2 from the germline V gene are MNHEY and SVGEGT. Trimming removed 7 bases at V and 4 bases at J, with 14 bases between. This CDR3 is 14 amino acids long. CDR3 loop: CASNPGLRYNEQFF. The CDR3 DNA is TGTGCCAGCAACCCGGGACTCCGGTACAATGAGCAGTTCTTC.

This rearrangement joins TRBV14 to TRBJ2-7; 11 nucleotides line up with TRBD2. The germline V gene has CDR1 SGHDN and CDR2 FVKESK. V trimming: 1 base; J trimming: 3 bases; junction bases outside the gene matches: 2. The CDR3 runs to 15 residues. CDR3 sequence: CASSQGLAGGYEQYF. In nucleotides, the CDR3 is TGTGCCAGCAGCCAAGGGCTAGCGGGGGGCTACGAGCAGTACTTC.

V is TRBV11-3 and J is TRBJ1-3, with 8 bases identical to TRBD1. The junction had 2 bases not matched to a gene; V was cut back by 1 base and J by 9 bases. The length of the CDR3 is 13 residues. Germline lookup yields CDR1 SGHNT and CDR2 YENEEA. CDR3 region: CASSLAGGGTIYF. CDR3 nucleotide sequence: TGTGCCAGCAGCTTAGCAGGGGGCGGCACCATATATTTT.

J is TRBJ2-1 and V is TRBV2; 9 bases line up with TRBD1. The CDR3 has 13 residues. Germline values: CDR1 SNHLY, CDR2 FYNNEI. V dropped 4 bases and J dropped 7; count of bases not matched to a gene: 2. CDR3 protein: CASSADRGNEQFF. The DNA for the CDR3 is TGTGCCAGCAGTGCGGACAGGGGAAATGAGCAGTTCTTC.

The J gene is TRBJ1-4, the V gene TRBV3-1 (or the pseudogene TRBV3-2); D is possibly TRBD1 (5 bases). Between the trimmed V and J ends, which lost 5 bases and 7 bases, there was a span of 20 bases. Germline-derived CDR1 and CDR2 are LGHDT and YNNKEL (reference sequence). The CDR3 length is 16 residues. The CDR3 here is CASSTQRPGRAEKLFF. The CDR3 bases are TGTGCCAGCAGCACCCAGAGACCAGGGAGAGCTGAAAAACTGTTTTTT.

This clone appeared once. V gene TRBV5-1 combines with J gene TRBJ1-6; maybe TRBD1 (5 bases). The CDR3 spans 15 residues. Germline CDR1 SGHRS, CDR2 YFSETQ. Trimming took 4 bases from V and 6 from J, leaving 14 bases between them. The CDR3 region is CASSPGHEINSPLHF. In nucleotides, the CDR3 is TGCGCCAGCAGCCCAGGACACGAGATTAATTCACCCCTCCACTTT.

The CDR3 DNA sequence: TGTGCCAGCAGCTCCCCGGGGCCACAGGGACACACCTTC. Translated, it gives CASSSPGPQGHTF. The V gene is TRBV5-4, the J gene TRBJ1-2; weak D call: TRBD1 (6 bases). Germline V gene data show CDR1 as SGHNT and CDR2 as YYREEE (reference sequence). The CDR3 contains 13 residues. The ends were cut back, 3 bases at V and 12 bases at J, with 18 bases in the middle.

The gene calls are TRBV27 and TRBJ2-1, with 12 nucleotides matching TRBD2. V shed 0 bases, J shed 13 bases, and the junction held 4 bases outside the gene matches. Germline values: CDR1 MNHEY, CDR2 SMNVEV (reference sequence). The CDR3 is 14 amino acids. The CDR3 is CASSLSASGGAQFF. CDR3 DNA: TGTGCCAGCAGTTTATCGGCTAGCGGGGGGGCCCAGTTCTTC.

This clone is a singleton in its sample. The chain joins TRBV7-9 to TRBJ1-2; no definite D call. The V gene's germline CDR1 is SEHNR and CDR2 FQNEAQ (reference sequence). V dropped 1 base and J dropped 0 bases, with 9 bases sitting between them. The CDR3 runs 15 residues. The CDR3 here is CASSLGLGANYGYTF. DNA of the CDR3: TGTGCCAGCAGCTTAGGACTGGGAGCTAACTATGGCTACACCTTC.

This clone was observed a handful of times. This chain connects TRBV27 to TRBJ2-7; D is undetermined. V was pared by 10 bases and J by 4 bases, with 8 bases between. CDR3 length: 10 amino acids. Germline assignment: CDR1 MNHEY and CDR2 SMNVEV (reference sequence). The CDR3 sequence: CATGAYEQYF. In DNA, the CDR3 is TGTGCCACCGGAGCATACGAGCAGTACTTC.

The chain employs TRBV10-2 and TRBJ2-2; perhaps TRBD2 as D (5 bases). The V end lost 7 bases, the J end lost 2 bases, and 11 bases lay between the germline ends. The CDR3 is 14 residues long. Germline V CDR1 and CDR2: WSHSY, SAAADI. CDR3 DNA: TGCGCCAGCACCCCGCGGGTTAACACCGGGGAGCTGTTTTTT. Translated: CASTPRVNTGELFF.

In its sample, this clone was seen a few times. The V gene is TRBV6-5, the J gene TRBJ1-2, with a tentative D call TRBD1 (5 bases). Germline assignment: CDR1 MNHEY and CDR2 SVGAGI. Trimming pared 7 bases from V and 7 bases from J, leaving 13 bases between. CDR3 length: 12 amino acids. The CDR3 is CASKGRIFGYTF. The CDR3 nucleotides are TGTGCCAGCAAGGGGCGGATATTTGGCTACACCTTC.

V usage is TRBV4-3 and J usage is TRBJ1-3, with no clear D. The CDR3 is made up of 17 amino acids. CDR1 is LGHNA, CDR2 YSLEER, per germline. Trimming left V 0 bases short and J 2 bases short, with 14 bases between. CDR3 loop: CASSQEAIWGTGNTIYF. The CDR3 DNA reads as TGCGCCAGCAGCCAAGAAGCAATATGGGGAACTGGAAACACCATATATTTT.